The present TCR beta chain was sequenced within a study of Ad26.COV2.S vaccination and SARS-CoV-2 variants. Assay used: immunoSEQ multiplex PCR; TCRdb lists only in-frame clones, some missing. Found here are about 680,000 clones, roughly 90% of them singletons; the top ten hold approximately 1.5%. Specified treatment: 15 to 20 received Ad26.COV2.S at low or high dose, single or two shots; 5 received placebo; per-sample allocation not given. It was on day 63 after the first vaccine or placebo injection that samples were taken. Only one count was recorded for this clone. The specimen was peripheral blood, collected in a trial of Ad26.COV2.S vaccine versus placebo. This TCR derives from a person between 18 and 65 years old who received the Ad26.COV2.S COVID-19 vaccine or a placebo.

CDR3 loop: CASSKLAGTYNEQFF. CDR3 DNA: TGTGCCAGCAGTAAACTAGCGGGGACCTACAATGAGCAGTTCTTC. This chain connects TRBV2 to TRBJ2-1, with TRBD2 matching 10 bases. The CDR3 is 15 residues long. V trimming: 5 bases; J trimming: 2 bases; junction bases outside the gene matches: 3. Germline CDR1 is SNHLY and CDR2 is FYNNEI.